Below are 14 T cell receptor beta chains sequenced from a single sample in a study of CD8+ T cells in alopecia areata. Sequencing relied on a cDNA template that was reverse transcribed from extracted RNA. Repertoires were generated with immunoSEQ multiplex PCR, while TCRdb's copy carries only in-frame clones and drops some. The profile shows 100,000 to 150,000 clones, approximately 49% of them singletons. Sequencing was performed on CD8+ T cells sorted from blood, taken at week 0. The receptors derive from a human donor with alopecia areata.

V is TRBV30 and J is TRBJ1-5; D gene ambiguous. Deletions cut 5 bases from V and 2 bases from J, with 7 bases between. Germline CDR1 and CDR2: GTSNPN and SVGIG (reference sequence). The CDR3 extends over 12 amino acids. The CDR3 DNA is TGTGCCTGGGAGAAACGCAATCAGCCCCAGCATTTT. Encoded protein: CAWEKRNQPQHF.

The CDR3 DNA follows: TGTGCCACCAGCAGCCCCGGGTCCGGGGAGCTGTTTTTT. Protein: CATSSPGSGELFF. The V and J genes are TRBV15 and TRBJ2-2, with D unresolved. Trimming removed 3 bases from V and 6 bases from J, with 8 bases in between. The CDR3 loop spans 13 amino acids. Germline V gene lookup returns CDR1 LNHNV and CDR2 YYDKDF (reference sequence).

This clone was observed a few times. The V and J genes are TRBV4-2 and TRBJ2-1; D gene uncertain. V shed 0 bases and J shed 0 bases, with 9 bases lying between them. Germline V lookup: CDR1 LGHNA, CDR2 YNFKEQ. This CDR3 is built from 16 residues. The CDR3 here is CASSQETTYSYNEQFF. In DNA, the CDR3 is TGTGCCAGCAGCCAAGAGACGACTTACTCCTACAATGAGCAGTTCTTC.

The J gene is TRBJ2-5, the V gene TRBV9, with D perhaps assigned TRBD1 or TRBD2 (6 bases each). V lost 0 bases and J 4 bases, leaving 10 bases between the germline ends. The CDR3 is 14 amino acids. Germline V lookup: CDR1 SGDLS, CDR2 YYNGEE. In DNA, the CDR3 is TGTGCCAGCAGCGTAGGGGGGGCCCCAGAGACCCAGTACTTC. Protein: CASSVGGAPETQYF.

This chain uses TRBV14 with TRBJ2-1; tentative D call: TRBD1 (6 bases). CDR1 is SGHDN and CDR2 is FVKESK in the germline V gene. The CDR3 has 15 residues. V lost 1 base, J lost 0 bases, and 7 bases lay in between. CDR3 DNA sequence: TGTGCCAGCAGCCAAGGCAGGGGCTCCTACAATGAGCAGTTCTTC. Protein sequence: CASSQGRGSYNEQFF.

The chain couples TRBV27 to TRBJ2-7; either TRBD1 or TRBD2 may supply D (6 bases each). In germline, CDR1 is MNHEY, CDR2 SMNVEV (reference sequence). The CDR3 is 15 residues long. Between the trimmed V and J ends, which lost 2 bases and 3 bases, there was a span of 14 bases. The CDR3 reads CASSLAGQTFYEQYF. CDR3 sequence (DNA): TGTGCCAGCAGTTTAGCGGGACAAACTTTCTACGAGCAGTACTTC.

This chain uses TRBV5-6 with TRBJ2-5, with TRBD1 matching 8 bases. The CDR3 sequence is 14 residues long. V lost 4 bases to trimming and J lost 4 bases; unmatched junction nucleotides: 6. In germline, CDR1 is SGHDT, CDR2 YYEEEE. Written as DNA, the CDR3 is TGTGCCAGCAGCCTGGACAGGGTGCTAGAGACCCAGTACTTC. It is translated as CASSLDRVLETQYF.

The V call is TRBV27, the J call TRBJ2-1; D uncertain. Trimming stripped 5 bases from V and 9 bases from J, with 14 bases between. The CDR3 length is 13 residues. Germline V lookup: CDR1 MNHEY, CDR2 SMNVEV (reference sequence). CDR3 sequence: CASSTWSYGEQFF. CDR3 bases: TGTGCCAGCAGTACCTGGAGTTACGGTGAGCAGTTCTTC.

The J gene is TRBJ1-1, the V gene TRBV5-1, with D perhaps matching TRBD1 (5 bases). Germline V gene lookup returns CDR1 SGHRS and CDR2 YFSETQ. This CDR3 spans 13 amino acids. The V and J ends lost 7 bases and 5 bases respectively, with 15 bases between them. CDR3 sequence: CASGPRELTEAFF. Written as DNA, the CDR3 is TGCGCCAGCGGTCCCAGGGAGTTGACTGAAGCTTTCTTT.

DNA of the CDR3: TGTGCCAGCAAGGGTGCCCCATCTGAGACCCAGTACTTC. Its translation: CASKGAPSETQYF. The V and J genes are TRBV13 and TRBJ2-5, with unresolved D. Between the trimmed V and J ends, which lost 7 bases and 5 bases, there was a span of 14 bases. The CDR3 runs 13 residues. Germline CDR1 and CDR2: PRHDT and FYEKMQ (reference sequence).

V gene TRBV9 combines with J gene TRBJ2-1; 8 bases are a match to TRBD2. Germline trimming cut 3 bases from V and 0 bases from J; bases unmatched to any gene: 5. Germline lookup yields CDR1 SGDLS and CDR2 YYNGEE. This CDR3 contains 16 residues. The CDR3 loop reads CASSGGLGGSYNEQFF. The CDR3 DNA reads as TGTGCCAGCAGCGGGGGACTAGGGGGCTCCTACAATGAGCAGTTCTTC.

This rearrangement joins TRBV2 to TRBJ1-6, with D perhaps TRBD1 (6 bases). CDR1 and CDR2 from the germline V gene are SNHLY and FYNNEI. With 6 bases removed from V and 9 bases from J, the gap between germline ends came to 18 bases. This CDR3 is built from 15 residues. The CDR3 nucleotides are TGTGCCAGCAGCGTACCAGGGGATCTGGGTTCACCCCTCCACTTT. Its protein is CASSVPGDLGSPLHF.

The chain recombines TRBV4-1 with TRBJ1-5; D is unclear. Trimming pared 1 base from V and 7 bases from J, leaving 11 bases between. The germline V gene has CDR1 MGHRA and CDR2 YSYEKL. CDR3 length: 14 amino acids. CDR3 loop: CASSQAAGFQPQHF. Here the CDR3 DNA reads TGCGCCAGCAGCCAAGCCGCGGGGTTCCAGCCCCAGCATTTT.

The genes are TRBV7-9 and TRBJ2-3; 8 bases align to TRBD2. The junction had 8 bases not matched to a gene; V was cut back by 5 bases and J by 4 bases. Germline values: CDR1 SEHNR, CDR2 FQNEAQ (reference sequence). This CDR3 has 15 residues. CDR3 residues: CASSLTSEGADTQYF. The CDR3 nucleotides read TGTGCCAGCAGCCTGACTAGCGAAGGCGCAGATACGCAGTATTTT.